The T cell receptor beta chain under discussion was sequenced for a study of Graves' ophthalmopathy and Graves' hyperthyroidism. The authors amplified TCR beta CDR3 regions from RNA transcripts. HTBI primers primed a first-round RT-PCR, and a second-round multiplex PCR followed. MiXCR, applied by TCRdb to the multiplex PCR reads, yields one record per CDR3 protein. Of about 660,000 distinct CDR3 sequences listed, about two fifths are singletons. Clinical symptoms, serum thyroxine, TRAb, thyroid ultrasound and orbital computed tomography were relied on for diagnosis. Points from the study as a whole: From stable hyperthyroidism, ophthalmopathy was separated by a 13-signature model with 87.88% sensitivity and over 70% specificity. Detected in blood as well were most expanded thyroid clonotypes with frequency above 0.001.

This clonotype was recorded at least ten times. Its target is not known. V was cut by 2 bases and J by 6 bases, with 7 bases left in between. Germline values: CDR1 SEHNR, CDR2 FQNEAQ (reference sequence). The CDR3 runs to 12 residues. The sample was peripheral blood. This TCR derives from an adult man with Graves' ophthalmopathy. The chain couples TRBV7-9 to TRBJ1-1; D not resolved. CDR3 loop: CASSLLTAEAFF. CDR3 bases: TGTGCCAGCAGCTTATTAACCGCTGAAGCTTTCTTT. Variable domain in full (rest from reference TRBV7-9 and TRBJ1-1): DTGVSQNPRHKITKRGQNVTFRCDPISEHNRLYWYRQTLGQGPEFLTYFQNEAQLEKSRLLSDRFSAERPKGSFSTLEIQRTEQGDSAMYLCASSLLTAEAFFGQGTRLTVV.